This T cell receptor beta chain derives from a study of Tregs in tolerant kidney transplant recipients. To note about this clone: Its antigen is unknown.

Using immunoSEQ multiplex PCR, the repertoire was profiled, and TCRdb retains in-frame clones only, with some absent. Here the sample spans more than 90,000 clones, almost 95% being singletons. Unstimulated regulatory T cells (CD4+CD25+CD127-), CD4+CD25- non-regulatory cells, CD4 and CD8 cells were FACS-sorted from thawed PBMCs. Study results and caveats: Biological reproducibility was not directly addressed in this study.

The V gene's germline CDR1 is GTSNPN and CDR2 SVGIG (reference sequence). Trimming removed 1 base at V and 1 base at J, with 7 bases between. This CDR3 is 13 amino acids long. This TCR was sampled from a human donor in good health. The specimen was CD4+ T cells from blood. This chain links TRBV30 with TRBJ1-1; unclear D gene. The CDR3 DNA reads as TGTGCCTGGAGTGCGACGGGGAACACTGAAGCTTTCTTT. As protein: CAWSATGNTEAFF.